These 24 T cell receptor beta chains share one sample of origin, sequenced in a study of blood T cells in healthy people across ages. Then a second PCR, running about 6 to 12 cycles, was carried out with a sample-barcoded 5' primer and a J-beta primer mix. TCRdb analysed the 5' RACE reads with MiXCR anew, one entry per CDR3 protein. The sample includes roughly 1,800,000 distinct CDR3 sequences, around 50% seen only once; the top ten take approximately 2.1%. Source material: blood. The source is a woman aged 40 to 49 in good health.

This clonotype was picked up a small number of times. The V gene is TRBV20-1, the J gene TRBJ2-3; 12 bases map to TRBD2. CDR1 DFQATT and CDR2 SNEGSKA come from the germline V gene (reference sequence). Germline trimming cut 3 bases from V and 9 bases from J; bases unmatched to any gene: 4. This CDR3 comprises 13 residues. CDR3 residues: CSARLLAGGTQYF. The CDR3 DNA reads TGCAGTGCTAGGTTACTAGCGGGGGGAACGCAGTATTTT.

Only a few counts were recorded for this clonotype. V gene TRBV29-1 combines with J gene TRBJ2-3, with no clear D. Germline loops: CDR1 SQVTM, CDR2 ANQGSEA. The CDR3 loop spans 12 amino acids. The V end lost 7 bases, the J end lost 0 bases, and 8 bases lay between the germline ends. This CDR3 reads CSAQTSTDTQYF. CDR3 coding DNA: TGCAGCGCCCAGACCAGCACAGATACGCAGTATTTT.

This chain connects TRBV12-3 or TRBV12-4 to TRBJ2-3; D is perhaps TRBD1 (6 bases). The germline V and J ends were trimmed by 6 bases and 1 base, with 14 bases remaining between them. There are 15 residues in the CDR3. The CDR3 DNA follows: TGTGCCAGCAGGACCTCTAACAGGGGCACAGATACGCAGTATTTT. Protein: CASRTSNRGTDTQYF.

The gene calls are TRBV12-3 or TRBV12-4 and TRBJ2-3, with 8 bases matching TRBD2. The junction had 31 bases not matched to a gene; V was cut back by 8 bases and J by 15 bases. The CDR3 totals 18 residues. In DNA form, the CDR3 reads TGTGCCAGCGAGAGAGGGGCTAGGCGGGGGGTTAGAGCAGATACGGAATATTTT. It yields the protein CASERGARRGVRADTEYF.

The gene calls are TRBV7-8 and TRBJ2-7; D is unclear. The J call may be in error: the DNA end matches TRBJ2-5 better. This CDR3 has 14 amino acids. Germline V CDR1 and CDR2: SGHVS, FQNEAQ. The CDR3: CASSDPGDPGTQYF. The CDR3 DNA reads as TGTGCCAGCAGCGACCCTGGAGACCCGGGGACCCAGTACTTC.

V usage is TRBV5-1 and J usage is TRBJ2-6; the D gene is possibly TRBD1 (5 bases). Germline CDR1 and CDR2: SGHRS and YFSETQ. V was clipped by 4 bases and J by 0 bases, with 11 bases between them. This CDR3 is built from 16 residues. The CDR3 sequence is CASSQSTVSGANVLTF. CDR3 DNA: TGCGCCAGCAGCCAATCGACAGTCTCTGGGGCCAACGTCCTGACTTTC.

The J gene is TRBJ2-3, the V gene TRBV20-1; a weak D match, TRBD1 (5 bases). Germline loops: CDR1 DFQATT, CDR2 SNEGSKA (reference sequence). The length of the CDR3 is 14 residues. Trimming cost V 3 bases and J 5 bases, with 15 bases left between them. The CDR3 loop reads CSASLGLGVDTQYF. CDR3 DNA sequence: TGCAGTGCTAGCTTAGGTCTAGGGGTAGATACGCAGTATTTT.

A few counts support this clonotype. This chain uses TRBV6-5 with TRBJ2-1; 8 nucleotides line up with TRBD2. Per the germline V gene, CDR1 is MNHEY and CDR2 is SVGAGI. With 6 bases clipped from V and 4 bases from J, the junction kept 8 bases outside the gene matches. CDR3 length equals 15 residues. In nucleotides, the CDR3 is TGTGCCAGCAGAACCGCGGGGGGTTATTACAATGAGCAGTTCTTC. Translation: CASRTAGGYYNEQFF.

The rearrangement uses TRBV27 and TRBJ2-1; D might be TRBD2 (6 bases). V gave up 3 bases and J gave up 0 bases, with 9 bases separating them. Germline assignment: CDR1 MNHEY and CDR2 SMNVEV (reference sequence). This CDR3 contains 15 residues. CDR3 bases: TGTGCCAGCAGTTTCGGCGGGACCTCCTACAATGAGCAGTTCTTC. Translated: CASSFGGTSYNEQFF.

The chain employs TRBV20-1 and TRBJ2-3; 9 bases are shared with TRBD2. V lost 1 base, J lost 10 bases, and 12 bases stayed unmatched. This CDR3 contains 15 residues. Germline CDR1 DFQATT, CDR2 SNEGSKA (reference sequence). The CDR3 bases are TGCAGTGCTAGAGTAACCAGCGGGGGGAAGTCGCCGCAGTATTTT. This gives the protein CSARVTSGGKSPQYF.

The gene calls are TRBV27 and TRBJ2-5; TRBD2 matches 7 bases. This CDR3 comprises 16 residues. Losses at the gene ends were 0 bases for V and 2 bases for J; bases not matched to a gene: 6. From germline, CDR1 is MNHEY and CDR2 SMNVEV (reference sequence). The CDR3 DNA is TGTGCCAGCAGTTTATCCCTCAGCGGGGATCAAGAGACCCAGTACTTC. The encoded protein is CASSLSLSGDQETQYF.

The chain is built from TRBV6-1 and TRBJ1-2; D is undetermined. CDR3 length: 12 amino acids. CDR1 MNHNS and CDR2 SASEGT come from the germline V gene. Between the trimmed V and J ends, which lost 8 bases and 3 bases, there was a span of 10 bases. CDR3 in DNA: TGTGCCAGCGAACTATTGTACTATGGCTACACCTTC. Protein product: CASELLYYGYTF.

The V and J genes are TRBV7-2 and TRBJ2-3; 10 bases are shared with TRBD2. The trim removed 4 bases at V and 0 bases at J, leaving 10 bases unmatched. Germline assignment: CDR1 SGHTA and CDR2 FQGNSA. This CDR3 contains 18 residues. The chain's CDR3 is CASSSLAGGPTSTDTQYF. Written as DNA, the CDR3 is TGTGCCAGCAGCTCCTTAGCGGGGGGTCCAACTAGCACAGATACGCAGTATTTT.

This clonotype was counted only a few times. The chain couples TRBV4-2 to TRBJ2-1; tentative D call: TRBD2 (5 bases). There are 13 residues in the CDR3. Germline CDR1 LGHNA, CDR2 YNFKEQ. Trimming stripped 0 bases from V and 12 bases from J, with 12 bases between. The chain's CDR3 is CASSQDSGEGQFF. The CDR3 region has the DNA TGTGCCAGCAGCCAAGATTCCGGGGAAGGGCAGTTCTTC.

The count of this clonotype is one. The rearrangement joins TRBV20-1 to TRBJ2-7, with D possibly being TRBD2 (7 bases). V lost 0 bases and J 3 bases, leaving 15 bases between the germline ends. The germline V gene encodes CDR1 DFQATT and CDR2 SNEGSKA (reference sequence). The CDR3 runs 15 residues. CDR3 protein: CSARDYAGAGYEQYF. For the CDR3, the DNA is TGCAGTGCTAGAGATTATGCGGGGGCCGGCTACGAGCAGTACTTC.

CDR3 sequence (DNA): TGTGCCAGCAGCCAACCGAAACTGACACGGGGCTCCGGCTACACCTTC. It yields the protein CASSQPKLTRGSGYTF. This chain uses TRBV14 with TRBJ1-2; weak D call: TRBD1 (5 bases). Germline CDR1 is SGHDN and CDR2 is FVKESK. With 2 bases removed from V and 8 bases from J, the gap between germline ends came to 21 bases. The CDR3 covers 16 residues.

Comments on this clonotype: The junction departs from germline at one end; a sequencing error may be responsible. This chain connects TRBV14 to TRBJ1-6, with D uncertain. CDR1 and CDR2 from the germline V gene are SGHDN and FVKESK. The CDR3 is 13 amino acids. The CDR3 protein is CAGSQSMGADLHF. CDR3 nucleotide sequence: TGTGCCGGCAGCCAAAGTATGGGAGCGGACCTCCACTTT.

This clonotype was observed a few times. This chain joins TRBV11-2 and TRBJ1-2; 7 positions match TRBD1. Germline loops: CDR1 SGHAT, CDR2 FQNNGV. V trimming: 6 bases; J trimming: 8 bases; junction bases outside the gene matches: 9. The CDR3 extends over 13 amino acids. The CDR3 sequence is CASSLDRRRGYTF. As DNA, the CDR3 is TGTGCCAGCAGTCTGGACAGGCGGCGAGGCTACACCTTC.

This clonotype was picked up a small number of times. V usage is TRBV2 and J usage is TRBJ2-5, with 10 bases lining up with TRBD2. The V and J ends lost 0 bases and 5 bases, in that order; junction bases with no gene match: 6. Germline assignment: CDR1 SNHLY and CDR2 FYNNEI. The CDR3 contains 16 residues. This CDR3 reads CASSEARAGGLETQYF. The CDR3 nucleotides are TGTGCCAGCAGTGAAGCTCGAGCGGGGGGGCTTGAGACCCAGTACTTC.

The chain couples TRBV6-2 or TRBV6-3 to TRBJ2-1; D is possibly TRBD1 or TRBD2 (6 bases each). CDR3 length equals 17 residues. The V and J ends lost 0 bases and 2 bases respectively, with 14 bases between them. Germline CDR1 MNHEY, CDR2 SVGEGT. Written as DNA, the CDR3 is TGTGCCAGCAGTTACTCGATGGGGGGCGCCCCCTACAATGAGCAGTTCTTC. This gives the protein CASSYSMGGAPYNEQFF.

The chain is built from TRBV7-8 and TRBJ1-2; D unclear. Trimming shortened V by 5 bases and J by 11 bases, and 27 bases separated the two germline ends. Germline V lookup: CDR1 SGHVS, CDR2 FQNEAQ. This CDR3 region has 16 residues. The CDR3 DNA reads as TGTGCCAGCAGCCTTGAAGGACCGCAACTTGTGTATGCATACACCTTC. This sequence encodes CASSLEGPQLVYAYTF.

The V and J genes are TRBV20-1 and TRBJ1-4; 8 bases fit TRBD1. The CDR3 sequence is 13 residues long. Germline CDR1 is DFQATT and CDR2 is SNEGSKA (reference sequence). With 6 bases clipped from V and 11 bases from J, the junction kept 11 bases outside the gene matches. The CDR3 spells CSALPGQEAKLFF. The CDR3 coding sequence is TGCAGTGCCCTCCCGGGACAGGAGGCGAAACTGTTTTTT.

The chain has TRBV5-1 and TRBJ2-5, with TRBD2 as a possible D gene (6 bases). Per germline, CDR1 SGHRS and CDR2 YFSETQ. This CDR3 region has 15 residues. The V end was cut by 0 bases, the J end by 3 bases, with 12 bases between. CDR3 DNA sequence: TGCGCCAGCAGCTTGGTCAGGTGGGAGGAAGAGACCCAGTACTTC. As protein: CASSLVRWEEETQYF.

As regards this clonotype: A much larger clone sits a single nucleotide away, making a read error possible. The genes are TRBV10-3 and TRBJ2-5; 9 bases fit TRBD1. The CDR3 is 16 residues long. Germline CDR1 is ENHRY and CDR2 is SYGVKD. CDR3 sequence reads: CAISASLGQGQGTQYF. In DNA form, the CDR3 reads TGTGCCATCAGTGCGAGCCTGGGACAGGGCCAAGGGACCCAGTACTTC.